The rows below give T cell receptor beta chains drawn from one sample of a study of PD-L1 blockade in urothelial cancer. Here immunoSEQ multiplex PCR was the method, and the copy in TCRdb shows in-frame clones only, minus some. The sample lists 35,000 to 50,000 clones, 81% occurring once. The sequencing used PBMCs, collected around atezolizumab (anti-PD-L1) treatment. These receptors came from a man aged 70-80 years with urothelial cancer. Each CDR3 is given with its conserved first and last residue.

j_gene: TRBJ2-3; v_gene: TRBV9; len: 15; CDR3aa: CASSKDGDLGDTQYF
j_gene: TRBJ2-7; v_gene: TRBV9; len: 14; CDR3aa: CASSFGTSGYEQYF
j_gene: TRBJ2-1; v_gene: TRBV4-3; len: 19; CDR3aa: CASSQGQGVSPSSYNEQFF
j_gene: TRBJ2-3; v_gene: TRBV6-1; len: 15; CDR3aa: CASSEALAGADTQYF
j_gene: TRBJ2-7; v_gene: TRBV7-2; len: 16; CDR3aa: CASSLDASAEWYEQYF
j_gene: TRBJ1-2; v_gene: TRBV6-1; len: 16; CDR3aa: CASSETFRRRESGYTF
j_gene: TRBJ2-3; v_gene: TRBV20-1; len: 11; CDR3aa: CSAREADTQYF
j_gene: TRBJ1-4; v_gene: TRBV10-3; len: 15; CDR3aa: CAGGGAPGTNEKLFF
j_gene: TRBJ1-1; v_gene: TRBV5-4; len: 16; CDR3aa: CASSLPTGTGNTEAFF
j_gene: TRBJ2-5; v_gene: TRBV5-1; len: 17; CDR3aa: CASSLVLAVVLQETQYF
j_gene: TRBJ2-1; v_gene: TRBV11-3; len: 15; CDR3aa: CASSLAGTGVNEQFF
j_gene: TRBJ1-1; v_gene: TRBV4-1; len: 16; CDR3aa: CASSQVFGLRLTEAFF
j_gene: TRBJ2-5; v_gene: TRBV9; len: 13; CDR3aa: CASSVGAGETQYF
j_gene: TRBJ1-2; v_gene: TRBV5-1; len: 13; CDR3aa: CASSLAQNGVYTF
j_gene: TRBJ2-1; v_gene: TRBV7-2; len: 17; CDR3aa: CASSWTGYDRSHNEQFF
j_gene: TRBJ1-2; v_gene: TRBV10-3; len: 15; CDR3aa: CAISDPGSPSLGYTF
j_gene: TRBJ2-7; v_gene: TRBV15; len: 16; CDR3aa: CATSADSSPDSYEQYF
j_gene: TRBJ1-1; v_gene: TRBV5-5; len: 15; CDR3aa: CASSLDGQSNTEAFF
j_gene: TRBJ2-7; v_gene: TRBV28; len: 15; CDR3aa: CASSSRGQGSYEQYF
j_gene: TRBJ1-1; v_gene: TRBV5-5; len: 17; CDR3aa: CASSFGTLPRGNTEAFF
j_gene: TRBJ2-7; v_gene: TRBV4-1; len: 16; CDR3aa: CASSQKTAQDSYEQYF
j_gene: TRBJ2-3; v_gene: TRBV7-9; len: 19; CDR3aa: CASSSTGTSGRAATDTQYF
j_gene: TRBJ2-1; v_gene: TRBV11-2; len: 12; CDR3aa: CASSLGDNEQFF
j_gene: TRBJ2-1; v_gene: TRBV6-1; len: 14; CDR3aa: CASSQDSTYNEQFF
j_gene: TRBJ2-7; v_gene: TRBV18; len: 13; CDR3aa: CASSPGQNYEQYF
j_gene: TRBJ2-7; v_gene: TRBV18; len: 12; CDR3aa: CASSLTGGEQYF
j_gene: TRBJ1-1; v_gene: TRBV28; len: 13; CDR3aa: CASIPDRVLSAFF
j_gene: TRBJ1-5; v_gene: TRBV18; len: 15; CDR3aa: CASSVSAGGGQPQHF
j_gene: TRBJ2-3; v_gene: TRBV27; len: 16; CDR3aa: CASSHTSGRAVDTQYF
j_gene: TRBJ2-1; v_gene: TRBV7-9; len: 16; CDR3aa: CASSSTLRAVDNEQFF
j_gene: TRBJ1-2; v_gene: TRBV10-3; len: 14; CDR3aa: CAIRPSGGDYGYTF
j_gene: TRBJ2-2; v_gene: TRBV27; len: 13; CDR3aa: CASCFSGTGELFF
j_gene: TRBJ1-4; v_gene: TRBV7-9; len: 14; CDR3aa: CASSRIREGEKLFF
j_gene: TRBJ1-3; v_gene: TRBV9; len: 15; CDR3aa: CASSVGGNSGNTIYF
j_gene: TRBJ1-2; v_gene: TRBV27; len: 13; CDR3aa: CASSPTSNYGYTF
j_gene: TRBJ2-1; v_gene: TRBV7-9; len: 15; CDR3aa: CASSSSTSGRDEQFF
j_gene: TRBJ2-7; v_gene: TRBV18; len: 13; CDR3aa: CASSPGPGYEQYF
j_gene: TRBJ2-7; v_gene: TRBV2; len: 13; CDR3aa: CASSDRATYEQYF
j_gene: TRBJ2-1; v_gene: TRBV11-2; len: 14; CDR3aa: CAVGRTSAYNEQFF
j_gene: TRBJ1-5; v_gene: TRBV27; len: 15; CDR3aa: CASSMGGGGNQPQHF
j_gene: TRBJ1-2; v_gene: TRBV7-9; len: 12; CDR3aa: CASSRDNLGYTF
j_gene: TRBJ2-7; v_gene: TRBV7-3; len: 15; CDR3aa: CASSSTDRVPYEQYF
j_gene: TRBJ2-1; v_gene: TRBV15; len: 15; CDR3aa: CATSTGTSGTNEQFF